This T cell receptor beta chain stems from a study of graft-versus-host responses after intestinal transplantation. The wider study: Recipients were all induced with anti-thymocyte globulin, then given tacrolimus and steroids for about three years.

The CDR3 is 16 amino acids. CDR1 is SGHVS and CDR2 is FQNEAQ in the germline V gene. V shed 3 bases and J 4 bases; nucleotides not matched to a gene: 6. TCRdb's copy holds only in-frame clones and misses some; the assay was immunoSEQ multiplex PCR. The table shows about 40,000 clones, with 75% to 95% occurring only once. This clone has just a few counts. The chain is built from TRBV7-8 and TRBJ2-5; 12 bases match TRBD2. The clonotype comes from a human patient who received an intestinal transplant, so some T cells may come from the graft donor. The material was PBMCs, obtained 300 to 330 days after intestinal transplant. CDR3 loop: CASSFLAGGGGETQYF. The CDR3 DNA reads TGTGCCAGCAGCTTTCTAGCGGGAGGGGGGGGAGAGACCCAGTACTTC.